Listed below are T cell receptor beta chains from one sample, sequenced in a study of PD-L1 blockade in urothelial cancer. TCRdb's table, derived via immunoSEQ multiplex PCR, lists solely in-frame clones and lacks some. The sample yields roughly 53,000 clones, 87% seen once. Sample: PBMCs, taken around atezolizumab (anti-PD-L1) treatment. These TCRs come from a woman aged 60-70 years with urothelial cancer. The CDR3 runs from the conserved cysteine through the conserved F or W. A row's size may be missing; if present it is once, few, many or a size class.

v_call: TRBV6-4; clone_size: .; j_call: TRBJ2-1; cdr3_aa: CASSSTSSYNEQFF
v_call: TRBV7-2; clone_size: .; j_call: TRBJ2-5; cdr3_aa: CASSLSLRNQETQYF
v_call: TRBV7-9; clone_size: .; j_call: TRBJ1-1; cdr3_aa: CASSLAPMVTVNTEAFF
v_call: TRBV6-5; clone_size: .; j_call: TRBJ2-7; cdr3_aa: CASSRGDLSSGQYF
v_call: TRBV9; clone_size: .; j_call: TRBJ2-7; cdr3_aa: CASSPGTSGTRWTLYEQYF
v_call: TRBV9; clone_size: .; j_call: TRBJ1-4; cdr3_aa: CASSVAGGLRGEKLFF
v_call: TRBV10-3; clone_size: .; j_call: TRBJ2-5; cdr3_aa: CAIRGTPGQGRETQYF
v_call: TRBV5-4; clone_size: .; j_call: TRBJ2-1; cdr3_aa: CASTQRGSYNEQFF
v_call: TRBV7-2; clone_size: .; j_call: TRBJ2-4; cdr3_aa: CASSLLAGGGASRVQYF
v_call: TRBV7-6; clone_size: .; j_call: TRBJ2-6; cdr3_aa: CASSSLSHTTSGANVLTF
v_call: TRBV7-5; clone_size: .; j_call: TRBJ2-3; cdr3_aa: CARSSPNIIAITDTQYF
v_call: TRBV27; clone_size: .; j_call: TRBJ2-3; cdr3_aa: CASSLSGRVMSTDTQYF
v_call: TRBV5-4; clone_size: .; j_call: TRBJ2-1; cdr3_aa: CASSGRDRGRNEQFF
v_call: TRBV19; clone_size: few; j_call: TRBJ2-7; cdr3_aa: CASSTAGAYEQYF
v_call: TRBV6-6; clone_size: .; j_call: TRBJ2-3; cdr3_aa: CASWTSGGVTDTQYF
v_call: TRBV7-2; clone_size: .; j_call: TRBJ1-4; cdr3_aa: CASSLDGRINEKLFF